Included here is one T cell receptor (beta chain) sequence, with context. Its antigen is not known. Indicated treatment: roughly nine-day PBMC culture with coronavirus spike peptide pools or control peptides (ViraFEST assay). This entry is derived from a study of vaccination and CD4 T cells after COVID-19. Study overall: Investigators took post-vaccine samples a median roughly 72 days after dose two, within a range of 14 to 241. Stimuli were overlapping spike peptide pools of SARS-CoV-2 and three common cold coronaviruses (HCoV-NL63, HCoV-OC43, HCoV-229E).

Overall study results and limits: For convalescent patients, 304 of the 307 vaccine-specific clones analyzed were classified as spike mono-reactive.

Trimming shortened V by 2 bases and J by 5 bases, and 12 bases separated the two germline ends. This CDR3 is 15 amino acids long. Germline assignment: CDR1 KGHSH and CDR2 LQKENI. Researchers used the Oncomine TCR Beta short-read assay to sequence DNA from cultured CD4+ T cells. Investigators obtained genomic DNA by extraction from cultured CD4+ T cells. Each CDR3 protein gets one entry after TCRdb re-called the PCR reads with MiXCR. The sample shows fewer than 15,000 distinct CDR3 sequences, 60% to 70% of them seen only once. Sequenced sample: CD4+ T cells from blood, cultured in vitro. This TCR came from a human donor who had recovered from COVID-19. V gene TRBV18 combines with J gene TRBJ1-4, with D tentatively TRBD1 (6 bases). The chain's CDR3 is CASSPAGGRNEKLFF. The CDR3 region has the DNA TGTGCCAGCTCACCAGCGGGGGGCAGGAATGAAAAACTGTTTTTT.